This entry features one TCR beta chain sequence. This CDR3 contains 13 residues. CDR1 is MGHRA, CDR2 YSYEKL, per germline. The V end was cut by 0 bases, the J end by 2 bases, with 4 bases between. The sample belongs to a study of control samples from healthy donors and cancer patients. Method: immunoSEQ multiplex PCR; TCRdb's copy keeps in-frame clones and lacks some. The sample yields tens of thousands of clones, roughly 87% seen once. V and J are TRBV4-1 and TRBJ1-2; D gene unclear. The sequenced material came from PBMCs. This receptor was obtained from a man aged 55 to 70 with head and neck cancer. The CDR3 DNA follows: TGCGCCAGCAGCCAAGACGGAAACTATGGCTACACCTTC. As protein: CASSQDGNYGYTF.